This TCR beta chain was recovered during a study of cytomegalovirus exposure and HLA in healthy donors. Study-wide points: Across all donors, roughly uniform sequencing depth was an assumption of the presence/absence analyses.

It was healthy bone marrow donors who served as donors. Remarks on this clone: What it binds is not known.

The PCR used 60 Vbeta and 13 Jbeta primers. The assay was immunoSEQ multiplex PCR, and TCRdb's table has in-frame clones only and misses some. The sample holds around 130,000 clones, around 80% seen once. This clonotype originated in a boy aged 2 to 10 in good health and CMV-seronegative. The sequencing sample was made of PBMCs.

The CDR3 coding sequence is TGTGCCAGCAGCGTAGGGAGTATCCTAGCCAAAAACATTCAGTACTTC. This encodes CASSVGSILAKNIQYF. The V and J genes are TRBV9 and TRBJ2-4; no clear D. The length of the CDR3 is 16 residues. The germline V gene has CDR1 SGDLS and CDR2 YYNGEE. Deletions cut 0 bases from V and 0 bases from J, with 10 bases between.